Given below is one T cell receptor (beta chain) in context. Assay used: immunoSEQ multiplex PCR; TCRdb lists only in-frame clones, some missing. The table shows 150,000 to 200,000 clones, with 75% to 90% occurring only once. The entry originates in a study of blood T cell repertoires in COVID-19. The overall study: PBMCs, B-cell-depleted T cells, or T cells were the source of the cDNA or gDNA that made up the material.

Seattle-derived patients entered the study during active infection and were followed longitudinally. The CDR3 sequence is 13 residues long. V lost 5 bases and J lost 7, with 14 bases in between. The germline gives CDR1 SGHVS, CDR2 FQNEAQ. V is TRBV7-8 and J is TRBJ1-1, with D uncertain. The sample was peripheral blood. This receptor was identified in a woman in her 70s with COVID-19, enrolled during active disease. The CDR3 DNA sequence: TGTGCCAGCAGCCACAATAGAGGCGGTGAAGCTTTCTTT. Amino acid sequence: CASSHNRGGEAFF.